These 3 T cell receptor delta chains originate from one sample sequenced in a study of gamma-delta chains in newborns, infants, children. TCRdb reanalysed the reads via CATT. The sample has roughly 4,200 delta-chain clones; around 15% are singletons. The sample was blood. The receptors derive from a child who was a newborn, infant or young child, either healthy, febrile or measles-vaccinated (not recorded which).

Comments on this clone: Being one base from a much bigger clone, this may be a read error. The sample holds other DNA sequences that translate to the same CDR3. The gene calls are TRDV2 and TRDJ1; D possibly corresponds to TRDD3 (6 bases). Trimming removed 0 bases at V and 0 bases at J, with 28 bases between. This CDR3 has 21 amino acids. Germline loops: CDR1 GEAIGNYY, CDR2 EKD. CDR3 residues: CACDTVKVGGPNPSYTDKLIF. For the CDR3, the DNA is TGTGCCTGTGACACCGTCAAGGTCGGGGGACCCAACCCCTCGTACACCGATAAACTCATCTTT.

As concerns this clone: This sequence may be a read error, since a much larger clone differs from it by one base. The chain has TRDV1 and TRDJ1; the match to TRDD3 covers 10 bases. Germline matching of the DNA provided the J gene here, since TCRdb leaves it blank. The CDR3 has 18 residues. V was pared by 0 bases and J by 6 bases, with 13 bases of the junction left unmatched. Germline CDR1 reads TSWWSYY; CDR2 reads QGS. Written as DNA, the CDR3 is TGTGCTCTTGGGGAACTCACTAGCCTGGGGGATAGTTTGAATAAACTCATCTTT. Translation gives CALGELTSLGDSLNKLIF.

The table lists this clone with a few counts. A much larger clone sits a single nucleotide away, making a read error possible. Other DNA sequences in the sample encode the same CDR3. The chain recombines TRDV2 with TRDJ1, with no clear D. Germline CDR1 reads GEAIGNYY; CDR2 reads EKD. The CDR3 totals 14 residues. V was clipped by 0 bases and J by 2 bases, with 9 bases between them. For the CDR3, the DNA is TGTGCCTGTGACACCGTCCAAGCGACCGATAAACTCATCTTT. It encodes CACDTVQATDKLIF.